Listed below are T cell receptor beta chains from one sample, sequenced in a study of T cells in Graves' hyperthyroidism and ophthalmopathy. TCRdb reanalysed the multiplex PCR reads using MiXCR and keeps one entry per CDR3 protein. The sample has around 800,000 distinct CDR3 sequences; roughly 37% are singletons. Sequencing input: blood. The receptors originated from a young man with Graves' hyperthyroidism. The CDR3 runs from the conserved cysteine through the conserved F or W. The D gene is left open where the match is weak. Only some rows state a clone size, as once, few, many or a class for expanded clones.

d_call	j_call	v_call	clone_size	cdr3_aa	cdr3_nt
NA	TRBJ1-2	TRBV2	many	CASDDYGYTF	TGTGCCTCCGACGACTATGGCTACACCTTC
NA	TRBJ2-7	TRBV7-2	few	CASSLDPGEWYEQYF	TGTGCCAGCAGCTTAGATCCAGGGGAATGGTACGAGCAGTACTTC
NA	TRBJ1-5	TRBV10-3	many	CAISPGVNQPQHF	TGTGCCATCAGCCCGGGAGTCAATCAGCCCCAGCATTTT
TRBD1	TRBJ1-1	TRBV29-1	NA	CSVKPDRGKARRVDTEAFF	TGCAGCGTTAAACCGGACAGGGGGAAGGCCCGTCGGGTGGACACTGAAGCTTTCTTT
NA	TRBJ2-5	TRBV2	NA	CASTAGGLQETQYF	TGTGCCAGCACGGCAGGGGGGCTACAAGAGACCCAGTACTTC
NA	TRBJ1-1	TRBV7-2	NA	CAGSETGPAFF	TGTGCCGGCAGCGAAACAGGGCCGGCTTTCTTT
TRBD1	TRBJ1-2	TRBV29-1	NA	CSVEDGTGGDGYTF	TGCAGCGTTGAGGACGGGACAGGGGGTGATGGCTACACCTTC
NA	TRBJ1-2	TRBV29-1	once	CSIGQFYGYTF	TGCAGCATCGGACAGTTCTATGGCTACACCTTC
NA	TRBJ1-1	TRBV5-4	NA	CASSLGGPGNTEAFF	TGTGCCAGCAGCTTGGGGGGCCCGGGGAACACTGAAGCTTTCTTT
NA	TRBJ2-7	TRBV2	many	CASSEAGDEQYF	TGTGCCAGCAGTGAGGCCGGGGACGAGCAGTACTTC
NA	TRBJ1-1	TRBV7-9	NA	CASSLDMREITEAFF	TGTGCCAGCAGCTTAGATATGAGGGAGATCACTGAAGCTTTCTTT
NA	TRBJ2-5	TRBV15	many	CATSRDQNGFQETQYF	TGTGCCACCAGCAGAGATCAGAACGGCTTCCAAGAGACCCAGTACTTC
NA	TRBJ2-1	TRBV29-1	NA	CSVDLDEQFF	TGCAGCGTTGATCTCGATGAGCAGTTCTTC
NA	TRBJ2-2	TRBV11-2	few	CASSLEDGSGELFF	TGTGCCAGCAGCTTAGAAGACGGCAGCGGGGAGCTGTTTTTT
TRBD1	TRBJ1-5	TRBV7-2	NA	CASSQGDRGESFNQPQHF	TGCGCCAGCAGCCAAGGGGACAGGGGGGAATCGTTCAATCAGCCCCAGCATTTT
NA	TRBJ1-5	TRBV12-3/TRBV12-4	NA	CASSSEGGGNQPQHF	TGTGCCAGCAGTTCGGAGGGAGGAGGCAATCAGCCCCAGCATTTT